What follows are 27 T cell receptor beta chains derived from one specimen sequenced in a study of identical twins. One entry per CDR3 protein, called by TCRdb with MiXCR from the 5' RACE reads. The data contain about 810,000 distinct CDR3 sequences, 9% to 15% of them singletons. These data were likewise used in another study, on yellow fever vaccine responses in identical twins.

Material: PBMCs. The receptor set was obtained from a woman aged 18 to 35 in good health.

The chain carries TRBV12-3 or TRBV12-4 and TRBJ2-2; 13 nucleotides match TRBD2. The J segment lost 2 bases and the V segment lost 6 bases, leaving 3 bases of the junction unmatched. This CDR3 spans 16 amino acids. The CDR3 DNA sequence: TGTGCCAGCAGGAGGGGACTAGCGGGAAACACCGGGGAGCTGTTTTTT. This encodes CASRRGLAGNTGELFF.

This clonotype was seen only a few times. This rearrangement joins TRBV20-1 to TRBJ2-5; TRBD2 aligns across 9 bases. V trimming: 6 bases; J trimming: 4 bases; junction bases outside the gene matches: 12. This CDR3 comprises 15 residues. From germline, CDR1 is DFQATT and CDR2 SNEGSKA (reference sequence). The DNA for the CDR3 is TGCAGTGCGACCCTAGCGGGACTCTCCCCAGAGACCCAGTACTTC. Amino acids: CSATLAGLSPETQYF.

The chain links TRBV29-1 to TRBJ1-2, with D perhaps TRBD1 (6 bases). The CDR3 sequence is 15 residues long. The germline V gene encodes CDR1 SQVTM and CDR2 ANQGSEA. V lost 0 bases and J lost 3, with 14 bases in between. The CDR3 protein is CSVEDPNRVHYGYTF. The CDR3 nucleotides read TGCAGCGTTGAAGATCCAAACAGGGTGCACTATGGCTACACCTTC. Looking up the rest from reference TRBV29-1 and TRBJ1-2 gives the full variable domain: SAVISQKPSRDICQRGTSLTIQCQVDSQVTMMFWYRQQPGQSLTLIATANQGSEATYESGFVIDKFPISRPNLTFSTLTVSNMSPEDSSIYLCSVEDPNRVHYGYTFGSGTRLTVV.

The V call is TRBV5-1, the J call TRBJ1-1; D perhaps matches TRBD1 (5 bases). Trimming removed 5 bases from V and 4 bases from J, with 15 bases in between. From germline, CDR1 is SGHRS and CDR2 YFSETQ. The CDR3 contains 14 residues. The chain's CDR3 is CASSQGEGITEAFF. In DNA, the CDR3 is TGCGCCAGCAGTCAAGGGGAGGGGATCACTGAAGCTTTCTTT.

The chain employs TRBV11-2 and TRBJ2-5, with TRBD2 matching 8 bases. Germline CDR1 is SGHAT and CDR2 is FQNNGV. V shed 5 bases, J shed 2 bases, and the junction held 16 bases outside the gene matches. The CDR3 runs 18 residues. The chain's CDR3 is CASSLNQPGTSAQETQYF. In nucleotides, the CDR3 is TGTGCCAGCAGCCTAAACCAACCCGGGACTAGTGCACAAGAGACCCAGTACTTC. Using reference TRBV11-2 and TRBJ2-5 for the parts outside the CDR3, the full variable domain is EAGVAQSPRYKIIEKRQSVAFWCNPISGHATLYWYQQILGQGPKLLIQFQNNGVVDDSQLPKDRFSAERLKGVDSTLKIQPAKLEDSAVYLCASSLNQPGTSAQETQYFGPGTRLLVL.

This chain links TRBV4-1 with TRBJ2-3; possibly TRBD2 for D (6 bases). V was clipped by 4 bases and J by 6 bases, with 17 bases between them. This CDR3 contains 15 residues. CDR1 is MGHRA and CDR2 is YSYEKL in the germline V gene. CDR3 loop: CASSPAPRGRDTQYF. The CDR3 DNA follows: TGCGCCAGCAGCCCCGCCCCGCGGGGAAGGGATACGCAGTATTTT.

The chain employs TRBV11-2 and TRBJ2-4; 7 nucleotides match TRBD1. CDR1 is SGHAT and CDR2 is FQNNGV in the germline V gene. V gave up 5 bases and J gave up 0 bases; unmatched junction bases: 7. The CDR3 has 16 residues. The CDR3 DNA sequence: TGTGCCAGCAGCCGACAGGGTGGGGTAGCCAAAAACATTCAGTACTTC. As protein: CASSRQGGVAKNIQYF. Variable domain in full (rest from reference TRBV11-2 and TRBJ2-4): EAGVAQSPRYKIIEKRQSVAFWCNPISGHATLYWYQQILGQGPKLLIQFQNNGVVDDSQLPKDRFSAERLKGVDSTLKIQPAKLEDSAVYLCASSRQGGVAKNIQYFGAGTRLSVL.

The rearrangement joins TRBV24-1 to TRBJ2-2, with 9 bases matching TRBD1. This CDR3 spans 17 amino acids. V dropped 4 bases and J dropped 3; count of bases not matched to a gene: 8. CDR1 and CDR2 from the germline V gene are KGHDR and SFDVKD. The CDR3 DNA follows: TGTGCCACCAGTGACTCTCTACAGGGGGCAGACACCGGGGAGCTGTTTTTT. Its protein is CATSDSLQGADTGELFF.

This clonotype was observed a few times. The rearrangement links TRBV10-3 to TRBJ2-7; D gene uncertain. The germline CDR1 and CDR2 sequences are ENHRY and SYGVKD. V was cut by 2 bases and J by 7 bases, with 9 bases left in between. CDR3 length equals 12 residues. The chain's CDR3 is CAISELAGEQYV. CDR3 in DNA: TGTGCCATCAGTGAGCTGGCAGGTGAGCAGTACGTC.

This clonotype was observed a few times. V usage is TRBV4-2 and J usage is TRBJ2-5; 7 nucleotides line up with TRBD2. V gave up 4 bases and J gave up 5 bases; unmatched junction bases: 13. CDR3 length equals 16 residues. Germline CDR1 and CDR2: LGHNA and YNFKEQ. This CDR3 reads CASSPFLGGPGETQYF. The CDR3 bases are TGTGCCAGCAGCCCTTTTCTGGGAGGGCCAGGGGAGACCCAGTACTTC.

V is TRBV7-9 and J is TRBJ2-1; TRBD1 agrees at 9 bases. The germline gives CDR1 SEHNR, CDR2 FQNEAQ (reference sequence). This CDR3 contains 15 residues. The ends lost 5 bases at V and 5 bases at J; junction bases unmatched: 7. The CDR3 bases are TGTGCCAGCAGCCACCCGGGACAGGGTAACAATGAGCAGTTCTTC. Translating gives CASSHPGQGNNEQFF.

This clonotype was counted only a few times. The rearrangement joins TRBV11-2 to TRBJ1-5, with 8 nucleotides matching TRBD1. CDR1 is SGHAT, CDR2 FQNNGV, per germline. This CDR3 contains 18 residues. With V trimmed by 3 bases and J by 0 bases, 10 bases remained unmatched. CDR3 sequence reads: CASSLHRGVIGSNQPQHF. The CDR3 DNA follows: TGTGCCAGCAGCTTGCACAGGGGGGTGATAGGTAGCAATCAGCCCCAGCATTTT.

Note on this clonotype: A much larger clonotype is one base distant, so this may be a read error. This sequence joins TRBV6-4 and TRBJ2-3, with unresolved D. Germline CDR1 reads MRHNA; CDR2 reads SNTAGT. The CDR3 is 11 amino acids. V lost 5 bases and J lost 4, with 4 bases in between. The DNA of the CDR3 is TGTGCCAGCAGTTGGCCAGATACGCAGTATTTT. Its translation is CASSWPDTQYF.

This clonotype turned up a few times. The CDR3 DNA reads TGCGCCAGCAGCATCTCACTAGCGTTCGAGAGCACAGATACGCAGTATTTT. Translated: CASSISLAFESTDTQYF. This chain joins TRBV5-1 and TRBJ2-3, with 7 bases lining up with TRBD2. This CDR3 has 17 residues. J gave up 0 bases and V 4 bases, and 11 bases lay outside the gene matches. CDR1 and CDR2 from the germline V gene are SGHRS and YFSETQ. Drawing the rest from reference TRBV5-1 and TRBJ2-3, the complete variable domain is KAGVTQTPRYLIKTRGQQVTLSCSPISGHRSVSWYQQTPGQGLQFLFEYFSETQRNKGNFPGRFSGRQFSNSRSEMNVSTLELGDSALYLCASSISLAFESTDTQYFGPGTRLTVL.

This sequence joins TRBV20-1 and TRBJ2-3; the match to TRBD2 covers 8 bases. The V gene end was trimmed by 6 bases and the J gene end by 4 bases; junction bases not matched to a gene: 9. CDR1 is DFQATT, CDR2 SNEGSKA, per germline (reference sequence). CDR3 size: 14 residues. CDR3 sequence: CSAEVAGGSDTQYF. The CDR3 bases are TGCAGTGCCGAGGTGGCGGGAGGTTCAGATACGCAGTATTTT.

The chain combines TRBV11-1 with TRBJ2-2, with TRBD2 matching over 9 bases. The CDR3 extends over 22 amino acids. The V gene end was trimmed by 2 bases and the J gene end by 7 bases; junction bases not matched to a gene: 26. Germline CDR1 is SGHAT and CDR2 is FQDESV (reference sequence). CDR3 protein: CASSLPPGLASTSGLYGGELFF. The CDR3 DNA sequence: TGTGCCAGCAGCTTACCGCCGGGACTAGCATCGACATCGGGGTTGTATGGCGGGGAGCTGTTTTTT.

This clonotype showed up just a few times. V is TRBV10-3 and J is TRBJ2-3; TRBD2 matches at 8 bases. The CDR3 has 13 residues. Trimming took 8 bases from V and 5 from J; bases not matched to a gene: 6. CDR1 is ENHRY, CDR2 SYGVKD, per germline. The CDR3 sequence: CAIRAGEIDTQYF. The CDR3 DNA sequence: TGTGCCATCCGAGCGGGAGAGATAGATACGCAGTATTTT.

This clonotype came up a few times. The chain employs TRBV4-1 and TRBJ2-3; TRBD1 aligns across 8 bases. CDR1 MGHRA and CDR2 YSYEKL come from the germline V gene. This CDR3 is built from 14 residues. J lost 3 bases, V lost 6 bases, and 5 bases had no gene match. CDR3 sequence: CASRRTGRTDTQYF. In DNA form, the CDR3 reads TGCGCCAGCAGGCGGACAGGGAGGACAGATACGCAGTATTTT.

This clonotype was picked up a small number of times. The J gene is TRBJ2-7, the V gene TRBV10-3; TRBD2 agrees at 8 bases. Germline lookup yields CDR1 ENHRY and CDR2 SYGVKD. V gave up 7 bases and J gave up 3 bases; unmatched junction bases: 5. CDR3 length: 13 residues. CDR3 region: CAINQRESYEQYF. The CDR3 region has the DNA TGTGCCATCAACCAGCGGGAGAGCTACGAGCAGTACTTC.

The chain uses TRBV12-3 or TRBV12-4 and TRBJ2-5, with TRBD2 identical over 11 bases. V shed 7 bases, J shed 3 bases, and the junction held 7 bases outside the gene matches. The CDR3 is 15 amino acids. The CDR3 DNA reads TGTGCCAGCAACCACCTACTAGCGGGGGAAGAGACCCAGTACTTC. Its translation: CASNHLLAGEETQYF.

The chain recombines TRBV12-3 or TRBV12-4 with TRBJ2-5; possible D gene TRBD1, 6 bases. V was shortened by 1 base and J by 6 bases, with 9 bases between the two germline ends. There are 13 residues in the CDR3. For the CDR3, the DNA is TGTGCCAGCAGTTTAGGGCAGGGGAAGACCCAGTACTTC. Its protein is CASSLGQGKTQYF.

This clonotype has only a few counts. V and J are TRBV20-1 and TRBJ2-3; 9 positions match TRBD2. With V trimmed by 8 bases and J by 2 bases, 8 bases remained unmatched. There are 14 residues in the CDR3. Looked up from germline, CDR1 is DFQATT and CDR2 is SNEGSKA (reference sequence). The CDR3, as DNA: TGCAGTATACTCAAGCGGGAGGCCACAGATACGCAGTATTTT. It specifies CSILKREATDTQYF.

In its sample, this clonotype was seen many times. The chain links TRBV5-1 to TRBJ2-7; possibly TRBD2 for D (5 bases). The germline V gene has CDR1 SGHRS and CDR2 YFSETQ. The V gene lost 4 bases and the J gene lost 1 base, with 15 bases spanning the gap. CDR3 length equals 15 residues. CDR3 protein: CASSASGLKSYEQYF. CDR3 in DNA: TGCGCCAGCAGCGCAAGCGGCCTCAAATCCTACGAGCAGTACTTC.

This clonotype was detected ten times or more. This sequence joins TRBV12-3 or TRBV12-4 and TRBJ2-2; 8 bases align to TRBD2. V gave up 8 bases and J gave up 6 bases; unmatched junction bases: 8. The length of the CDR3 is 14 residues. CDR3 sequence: CASRHSGEAGELFF. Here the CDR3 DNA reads TGTGCCAGCCGCCATAGCGGGGAGGCCGGGGAGCTGTTTTTT.

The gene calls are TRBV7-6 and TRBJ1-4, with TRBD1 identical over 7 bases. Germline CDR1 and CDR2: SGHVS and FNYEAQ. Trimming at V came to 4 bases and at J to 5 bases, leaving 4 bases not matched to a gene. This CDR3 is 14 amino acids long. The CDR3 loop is CASSSPQGNEKLFF. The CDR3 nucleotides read TGTGCCAGCAGCTCGCCACAGGGGAATGAAAAACTGTTTTTT.

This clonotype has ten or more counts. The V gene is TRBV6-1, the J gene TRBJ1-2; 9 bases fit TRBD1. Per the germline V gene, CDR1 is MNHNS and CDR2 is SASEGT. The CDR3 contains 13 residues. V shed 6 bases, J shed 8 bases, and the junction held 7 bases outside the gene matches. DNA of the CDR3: TGTGCCAGCAGCCGACAGGGGGAAGGGGGCTACACCTTC. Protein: CASSRQGEGGYTF.

CDR3 in amino acids: CASTAGTVAKNIQYF. CDR3 coding DNA: TGTGCCAGCACTGCGGGCACTGTAGCCAAAAACATTCAGTACTTC. This chain joins TRBV12-3 or TRBV12-4 and TRBJ2-4; a weak D match, TRBD2 (5 bases). The CDR3 totals 15 residues. V lost 7 bases, J lost 0 bases, and 13 bases lay in between.